This TCR beta chain originates from a study of T cell changes during pregnancy in multiple sclerosis. The germline CDR1 and CDR2 sequences are SGHDN and FVKESK. CDR3 length: 12 amino acids. V lost 4 bases and J lost 2, with 6 bases in between. Clones were sequenced by immunoSEQ multiplex PCR, and TCRdb holds only the in-frame ones, with some missing. This table holds around 52,000 clones, around nine tenths found once. The chain has TRBV14 and TRBJ2-7; TRBD1 is a possible D gene (5 bases). The sequencing sample was made of peripheral blood from another person, used as feeder cells. The receptor's source is a human donor whose cells served as feeder cells for cultures in a pregnancy study. The CDR3 DNA reads TGTGCCAGCAGCCCGACAGCCTACGAGCAGTACTTC. This gives the protein CASSPTAYEQYF.